The 2 T cell receptor beta chains presented below share a single source sample, sequenced in a study of CD8 T cells in Susac syndrome. Reverse transcription of roughly 0.45 to 1 ug RNA was performed with random hexamers. Using its own MiXCR run on the immunoSEQ multiplex PCR reads, TCRdb lists one record per CDR3 protein. The sample holds some 300,000 distinct CDR3 sequences; 70% to 90% are singletons and the top ten take around 0.2%. Material: CD8+ T cells from PBMCs. Receptors originate from a human donor with multiple sclerosis.

The chain is built from TRBV20-1 and TRBJ2-7, with D hard to call. Per the germline V gene, CDR1 is DFQATT and CDR2 is SNEGSKA (reference sequence). Between the trimmed V and J ends, which lost 0 bases and 3 bases, there was a span of 12 bases. CDR3 length equals 14 residues. The CDR3 loop is CSARDLTLDYEQYF. The CDR3, as DNA: TGCAGTGCTAGAGATCTAACTTTGGACTACGAGCAGTACTTC.

V gene TRBV9 combines with J gene TRBJ2-3; D gene unclear. Per germline, CDR1 SGDLS and CDR2 YYNGEE. This CDR3 spans 13 amino acids. V lost 4 bases to trimming and J lost 2 bases, with 8 bases between them. The CDR3 sequence: CASSPITTDTQYF. The CDR3 DNA is TGTGCCAGCAGCCCAATCACCACAGATACGCAGTATTTT.